These 14 T cell receptor beta chains were all obtained from the same sample, sequenced in a study of T cell responses to AZD1222 COVID-19 vaccine. Repertoires were generated with immunoSEQ multiplex PCR, while TCRdb's copy carries only in-frame clones and drops some. Among roughly 130,000 clones listed, roughly 92% were seen once. The sample here was peripheral blood, taken 28 days after the second AZD1222 dose. These receptors were taken from an adult who received the AZD1222 COVID-19 vaccine.

This chain links TRBV7-2 with TRBJ1-1, with D unresolved. Germline V lookup: CDR1 SGHTA, CDR2 FQGNSA. The CDR3 contains 12 residues. V lost 4 bases and J lost 8, with 11 bases in between. CDR3 protein: CASSSQHREAFF. The CDR3 DNA reads TGTGCCAGCAGCTCTCAACACCGAGAAGCTTTCTTT. Supplemented by reference TRBV7-2 and TRBJ1-1, the full variable domain reads GAGVSQSPSNKVTEKGKDVELRCDPISGHTALYWYRQSLGQGLEFLIYFQGNSAPDKSGLPSDRFSAERTGGSVSTLTIQRTQQEDSAVYLCASSSQHREAFFGQGTRLTVV.

The V call is TRBV15, the J call TRBJ2-7; 9 bases line up with TRBD2. V gave up 3 bases and J gave up 4 bases; unmatched junction bases: 16. Per germline, CDR1 LNHNV and CDR2 YYDKDF (reference sequence). The CDR3 spans 18 residues. CDR3 in DNA: TGTGCCACCAGCAGGGTCCTAGCGGGGCAGATTAACCATTACGAGCAGTACTTC. Its translation: CATSRVLAGQINHYEQYF.

The genes are TRBV11-2 and TRBJ2-5; D ambiguous. Deletions cut 1 base from V and 5 bases from J, with 5 bases between. This CDR3 contains 12 residues. In germline, CDR1 is SGHAT, CDR2 FQNNGV. In nucleotides, the CDR3 is TGTGCCAGCAGCTTAGGGTGGGAGACCCAGTACTTC. Residues: CASSLGWETQYF.

The chain joins TRBV23-1 to TRBJ1-5; D not resolved. TRBV23-1 is marked as an open reading frame, function uncertain. V was pared by 5 bases and J by 5 bases, with 10 bases between. CDR3 length equals 13 residues. Here the CDR3 reads CASSRSEDQPQHF. In DNA, the CDR3 is TGCGCCAGCAGTAGGTCAGAGGATCAGCCCCAGCATTTT.

The chain uses TRBV11-3 and TRBJ1-2; D is undetermined. V shed 5 bases and J shed 6 bases, with 13 bases lying between them. Germline assignment: CDR1 SGHNT and CDR2 YENEEA. This CDR3 is 13 amino acids long. Written as DNA, the CDR3 is TGTGCCAGCAGCCGTTCGTGGATAGATGGCTACACCTTC. Encoded protein: CASSRSWIDGYTF.

The V call is TRBV3-1 (or the pseudogene TRBV3-2), the J call TRBJ1-6; TRBD1 aligns across 7 bases. The CDR3 contains 18 residues. Losses at the gene ends were 0 bases for V and 10 bases for J; bases not matched to a gene: 15. Germline CDR1 is LGHDT and CDR2 is YNNKEL (reference sequence). In DNA form, the CDR3 reads TGTGCCAGCAGCCAAGATAGTAACAGGGGAAGATGGGACTCACCCCTCCACTTT. It yields the protein CASSQDSNRGRWDSPLHF.

The chain couples TRBV3-1 (or the pseudogene TRBV3-2) to TRBJ2-2; 8 nucleotides agree with TRBD2. The J segment lost 4 bases and the V segment lost 4 bases, leaving 8 bases of the junction unmatched. Germline assignment: CDR1 LGHDT and CDR2 YNNKEL (reference sequence). The CDR3 totals 16 residues. The CDR3 region is CASSLRVAGSTGELFF. As DNA, the CDR3 is TGTGCCAGCAGCCTGCGGGTAGCGGGAAGCACCGGGGAGCTGTTTTTT.

The chain links TRBV6-4 to TRBJ2-3; possible D gene TRBD2, 6 bases. The germline V gene has CDR1 MRHNA and CDR2 SNTAGT. The CDR3 is made up of 18 amino acids. The V end lost 0 bases, the J end lost 4 bases, and 20 bases lay between the germline ends. The CDR3 loop is CASSDSGRAGTSPDTQYF. DNA for the CDR3: TGTGCCAGCAGTGACTCTGGTCGGGCGGGAACGAGCCCAGATACGCAGTATTTT.

This chain connects TRBV19 to TRBJ2-3; D uncertain. The V and J ends lost 7 bases and 3 bases respectively, with 14 bases between them. The germline gives CDR1 LNHDA, CDR2 SQIVND (reference sequence). CDR3 length equals 14 residues. The CDR3 spells CASKSSQATDTQYF. The CDR3 DNA is TGTGCCAGTAAGTCCAGTCAGGCGACAGATACGCAGTATTTT.

The V and J genes are TRBV7-2 and TRBJ2-7, with TRBD1 as a possible D gene (6 bases). Germline CDR1 and CDR2: SGHTA and FQGNSA. The CDR3 spans 16 residues. Between the trimmed V and J ends, which lost 5 bases and 3 bases, there was a span of 20 bases. Here the CDR3 reads CASSPAVGARGYEQYF. CDR3 DNA: TGTGCCAGCAGCCCGGCGGTGGGGGCCAGGGGCTACGAGCAGTACTTC.

The chain carries TRBV13 and TRBJ1-2; D is uncertain. CDR3 length: 14 residues. Germline CDR1 reads PRHDT; CDR2 reads FYEKMQ (reference sequence). V was pared by 5 bases and J by 4 bases, with 14 bases between. The CDR3: CASSPGRATYGYTF. For the CDR3, the DNA is TGTGCCAGCAGCCCCGGTCGGGCGACCTATGGCTACACCTTC. Variable domain in full (rest from reference TRBV13 and TRBJ1-2): AAGVIQSPRHLIKEKRETATLKCYPIPRHDTVYWYQQGPGQDPQFLISFYEKMQSDKGSIPDRFSAQQFSDYHSELNMSSLELGDSALYFCASSPGRATYGYTFGSGTRLTVV.

The J gene is TRBJ2-7, the V gene TRBV9; a weak D match, TRBD1 (5 bases). Germline-derived CDR1 and CDR2 are SGDLS and YYNGEE. Trimming left V 3 bases short and J 0 bases short, with 13 bases between. The CDR3 has 15 amino acids. The CDR3 DNA follows: TGTGCCAGCAGCGCGGACATAGGATTCTCCTACGAGCAGTACTTC. Amino acids: CASSADIGFSYEQYF.

The V gene is TRBV5-1, the J gene TRBJ2-3; TRBD2 matches 7 bases. CDR1 is SGHRS, CDR2 YFSETQ, per germline. The CDR3 is 14 residues long. V lost 2 bases, J lost 4 bases, and 4 bases stayed unmatched. The CDR3 loop is CASSLAGMADTQYF. In DNA, the CDR3 is TGCGCCAGCAGCTTAGCGGGAATGGCAGATACGCAGTATTTT.

The chain carries TRBV7-9 and TRBJ1-2; tentative D call: TRBD1 (5 bases). The V gene's germline CDR1 is SEHNR and CDR2 FQNEAQ (reference sequence). V dropped 10 bases and J dropped 3 bases, with 18 bases sitting between them. The CDR3 runs 14 residues. Written as DNA, the CDR3 is TGTGCCACCCGTGGGAGCGTGGGGGACTATGGCTACACCTTC. Its translation: CATRGSVGDYGYTF. Combining the CDR3 with reference TRBV7-9 and TRBJ1-2 gives the whole variable domain DTGVSQNPRHKITKRGQNVTFRCDPISEHNRLYWYRQTLGQGPEFLTYFQNEAQLEKSRLLSDRFSAERPKGSFSTLEIQRTEQGDSAMYLCATRGSVGDYGYTFGSGTRLTVV.